The 15 T cell receptor beta chains given below trace back to one sample, sequenced in a study of blood T cell repertoires in COVID-19. Only in-frame clones appear in the TCRdb table, and some are missing; sequencing was by immunoSEQ multiplex PCR. The data contain some 60,000 clones, about nine tenths of them singletons. Sequencing was carried out using peripheral blood. The receptors derive from a human donor in a cohort sampled during active COVID-19.

The CDR3: CASSVEASRTSRREQFF. CDR3 coding DNA: TGTGCCAGCAGCGTAGAGGCTAGCCGGACCTCCCGGCGGGAGCAGTTCTTC. The chain carries TRBV9 and TRBJ2-1; a possible D gene is TRBD2 (5 bases). Germline V gene data show CDR1 as SGDLS and CDR2 as YYNGEE. V was trimmed by 0 bases and J by 10 bases, leaving 23 bases between them. This CDR3 is 17 amino acids long.

The chain uses TRBV5-1 and TRBJ2-7; TRBD2 matches 8 bases. CDR3 length equals 15 residues. Trimming at V came to 4 bases and at J to 3 bases, leaving 9 bases not matched to a gene. The germline gives CDR1 SGHRS, CDR2 YFSETQ. CDR3 nucleotides: TGCGCCAGCAGCGACCTAAGCGGGAGTGTCTACGAGCAGTACTTC. It yields the protein CASSDLSGSVYEQYF.

This chain joins TRBV19 and TRBJ2-7; 10 nucleotides agree with TRBD2. After removal of 3 bases from V and 2 bases from J, the junction contained 10 bases not matched to a gene. The germline CDR1 and CDR2 sequences are LNHDA and SQIVND (reference sequence). CDR3 length: 17 amino acids. CDR3 DNA sequence: TGTGCCAGTAGTATCCGAGCGGGAGGGTTTCCAACCTACGAGCAGTACTTC. This codes for CASSIRAGGFPTYEQYF.

The chain combines TRBV5-1 with TRBJ2-1; 7 nucleotides match TRBD2. Looked up from germline, CDR1 is SGHRS and CDR2 is YFSETQ. The CDR3 spans 17 residues. V dropped 4 bases and J dropped 5; count of bases not matched to a gene: 15. The CDR3 loop is CASSPLTSSTSHNEQFF. In nucleotides, the CDR3 is TGCGCCAGCAGCCCACTTACGTCCTCGACTAGCCACAATGAGCAGTTCTTC.

V and J are TRBV27 and TRBJ2-1; 8 nucleotides align to TRBD1. The CDR3 extends over 15 amino acids. Unmatched junction bases numbered 5, after V lost 3 bases and J lost 4 bases. The V gene's germline CDR1 is MNHEY and CDR2 SMNVEV (reference sequence). For the CDR3, the DNA is TGTGCCAGCAGTTTCCGGCGACAGGGGTACAATGAGCAGTTCTTC. Translation gives CASSFRRQGYNEQFF.

This rearrangement joins TRBV7-9 to TRBJ2-2; TRBD2 matches at 9 bases. Losses at the gene ends were 4 bases for V and 4 bases for J; bases not matched to a gene: 1. This CDR3 is built from 14 residues. The germline CDR1 and CDR2 sequences are SEHNR and FQNEAQ (reference sequence). CDR3 sequence: CASSSSGITGELFF. DNA of the CDR3: TGTGCCAGCAGCTCTAGCGGGATCACCGGGGAGCTGTTTTTT.

The chain is built from TRBV6-6 and TRBJ2-7; 10 nucleotides line up with TRBD1. After removal of 10 bases from V and 4 bases from J, the junction contained 10 bases not matched to a gene. This CDR3 is built from 14 residues. The germline V gene encodes CDR1 MNHNY and CDR2 SVGAGI (reference sequence). This CDR3 reads CATKGTGEVYEQYF. The CDR3 DNA reads as TGTGCCACCAAGGGGACAGGGGAAGTATACGAGCAGTACTTC.

The chain's CDR3 is CASSSKGWDEQYF. The CDR3 nucleotides are TGTGCCAGCAGCTCAAAGGGGTGGGACGAGCAGTACTTC. The chain uses TRBV7-8 and TRBJ2-7; D is perhaps TRBD1 (5 bases). The CDR3 is made up of 13 amino acids. The V and J ends lost 4 bases and 5 bases respectively, with 12 bases between them. Germline V gene data show CDR1 as SGHVS and CDR2 as FQNEAQ.

In this sample, this clone turned up a few times. J is TRBJ2-7 and V is TRBV3-1 (or the pseudogene TRBV3-2); 7 positions match TRBD1. The V and J ends lost 5 bases and 0 bases, in that order; junction bases with no gene match: 7. Germline assignment: CDR1 LGHDT and CDR2 YNNKEL (reference sequence). The CDR3 totals 15 residues. The CDR3: CASSFPGQSSYEQYF. In nucleotides, the CDR3 is TGTGCCAGCAGCTTTCCGGGACAGAGCTCCTACGAGCAGTACTTC.

The chain couples TRBV29-1 to TRBJ2-1; D is possibly TRBD2 (5 bases). CDR1 is SQVTM, CDR2 ANQGSEA, per germline. V was cut by 8 bases and J by 4 bases, with 15 bases left in between. This CDR3 has 13 amino acids. The CDR3 loop reads CSIPLRDYNEQFF. CDR3 sequence (DNA): TGCAGCATCCCCCTCCGGGATTACAATGAGCAGTTCTTC.

V usage is TRBV15 and J usage is TRBJ1-4, with 9 positions matching TRBD1. The CDR3 has 17 amino acids. The germline V gene encodes CDR1 LNHNV and CDR2 YYDKDF (reference sequence). V dropped 3 bases and J dropped 3; count of bases not matched to a gene: 8. The CDR3 DNA reads TGTGCCACCAGCAGGGACCCGGGACAGGGCCCTAATGAAAAACTGTTTTTT. It codes for CATSRDPGQGPNEKLFF.

This chain links TRBV11-2 with TRBJ1-4; 7 bases are a match to TRBD1. The length of the CDR3 is 15 residues. Germline V gives CDR1 SGHAT, CDR2 FQNNGV. The J segment lost 2 bases and the V segment lost 2 bases, leaving 2 bases of the junction unmatched. The CDR3 loop reads CASSLRGQTNEKLFF. The DNA of the CDR3 is TGTGCCAGCAGCTTAAGGGGACAGACTAATGAAAAACTGTTTTTT.

The V and J genes are TRBV28 and TRBJ2-7; the D gene is possibly TRBD2 (7 bases). Germline V gene data show CDR1 as MDHEN and CDR2 as SYDVKM. CDR3 length: 12 amino acids. V lost 8 bases and J 4 bases, leaving 12 bases between the germline ends. CDR3 region: CASGLGGYEQYF. In DNA, the CDR3 is TGTGCCAGCGGACTAGGGGGGTACGAGCAGTACTTC.

This clone was detected once. The chain employs TRBV4-3 and TRBJ2-5; 7 nucleotides match TRBD2. Germline assignment: CDR1 LGHNA and CDR2 YSLEER. V trimming: 0 bases; J trimming: 3 bases; junction bases outside the gene matches: 4. The CDR3 runs 15 residues. The CDR3 loop is CASSQDGLAEETQYF. The DNA for the CDR3 is TGCGCCAGCAGCCAAGATGGCCTAGCGGAAGAGACCCAGTACTTC.

V usage is TRBV19 and J usage is TRBJ1-5, with 7 bases lining up with TRBD1. The CDR3 is 14 amino acids. With V trimmed by 6 bases and J by 1 base, 3 bases remained unmatched. Germline lookup yields CDR1 LNHDA and CDR2 SQIVND (reference sequence). In DNA, the CDR3 is TGTGCCAGTAGGCGGGACAGAAGCAATCAGCCCCAGCATTTT. Residues: CASRRDRSNQPQHF.